The present entry profiles one T cell receptor (beta chain) with its context. Its antigen is not identified. The data originate from a study of cytomegalovirus exposure and HLA in healthy donors. Study overall: An earlier analysis identified 120 million or so unique TCR beta sequences in 150 million to 200 million T cells. Points from the study as a whole: A later analysis by the authors found several of the most significant clusters apparently linked to common viral pathogens.

Primers for the PCR totalled 60 Vbeta and 13 Jbeta. Using immunoSEQ multiplex PCR, the repertoire was profiled, and TCRdb retains in-frame clones only, with some absent. The data hold about 190,000 clones, with approximately 78% observed a single time. CDR1 and CDR2 from the germline V gene are WNHNN and SYGVQD (reference sequence). The CDR3 is 15 amino acids. The J segment lost 3 bases and the V segment lost 3 bases, leaving 3 bases of the junction unmatched. Although they were nominally healthy when sampled, donors likely had unrecorded immune exposures. Sequencing input: PBMCs. The TCR was taken from a woman aged 18-29 years in good health and CMV-seronegative. J is TRBJ1-1 and V is TRBV10-1; 11 nucleotides align to TRBD1. The CDR3 is CASSDPGQGDTEAFF. DNA of the CDR3: TGCGCCAGCAGTGACCCGGGACAGGGGGACACTGAAGCTTTCTTT.